The source of this T cell receptor (beta chain) is a study of T-cell reconstitution after alpha-beta-depleted transplantation in children. This clonotype appeared a few times. TCRbeta library preparation incorporated unique molecular identifiers. Each CDR3 protein gets one entry after TCRdb re-called the PCR reads with MiXCR. The sample holds nearly 400,000 distinct CDR3 sequences; around 21% are singletons and the top ten take 3% to 4.5%. Per germline, CDR1 SGHTA and CDR2 FQGTGA. The V and J ends lost 4 bases and 1 base respectively, with 13 bases between them. The CDR3 extends over 15 amino acids. This rearrangement joins TRBV7-3 to TRBJ1-1, with a tentative D call TRBD1 (5 bases). This receptor was identified in a human donor who donated a stem cell graft to a child with acute myeloid leukemia. This specimen consisted of PBMCs from the stem cell graft donor, obtained from the stem cell graft. CDR3 in amino acids: CASSSGTHGNTEAFF. The CDR3 DNA sequence: TGTGCCAGCAGCTCAGGGACGCATGGGAACACTGAAGCTTTCTTT.